This TCR beta chain was identified during a study of blood T cell repertoires in COVID-19. Some clones are missing from TCRdb's copy, which holds only in-frame ones; the method was immunoSEQ multiplex PCR. This sample has roughly 130,000 clones; about 80% occur once, and the top ten carry 16%. V shed 4 bases, J shed 0 bases, and the junction held 7 bases outside the gene matches. This CDR3 is 17 amino acids long. CDR1 and CDR2 (germline): SNHLY, FYNNEI. This chain uses TRBV2 with TRBJ1-5; the match to TRBD1 covers 9 bases. Sequenced input: peripheral blood. This receptor was taken from a middle-aged man with acute or convalescent COVID-19. The CDR3 is CASSAGTGPHSNQPQHF. CDR3 DNA sequence: TGTGCCAGCAGTGCCGGGACAGGGCCTCATAGCAATCAGCCCCAGCATTTT. Full variable domain (outside the CDR3, taken from reference TRBV2 and TRBJ1-5): EPEVTQTPSHQVTQMGQEVILRCVPISNHLYFYWYRQILGQKVEFLVSFYNNEISEKSEIFDDQFSVERPDGSNFTLKIRSTKLEDSAMYFCASSAGTGPHSNQPQHFGDGTRLSIL.